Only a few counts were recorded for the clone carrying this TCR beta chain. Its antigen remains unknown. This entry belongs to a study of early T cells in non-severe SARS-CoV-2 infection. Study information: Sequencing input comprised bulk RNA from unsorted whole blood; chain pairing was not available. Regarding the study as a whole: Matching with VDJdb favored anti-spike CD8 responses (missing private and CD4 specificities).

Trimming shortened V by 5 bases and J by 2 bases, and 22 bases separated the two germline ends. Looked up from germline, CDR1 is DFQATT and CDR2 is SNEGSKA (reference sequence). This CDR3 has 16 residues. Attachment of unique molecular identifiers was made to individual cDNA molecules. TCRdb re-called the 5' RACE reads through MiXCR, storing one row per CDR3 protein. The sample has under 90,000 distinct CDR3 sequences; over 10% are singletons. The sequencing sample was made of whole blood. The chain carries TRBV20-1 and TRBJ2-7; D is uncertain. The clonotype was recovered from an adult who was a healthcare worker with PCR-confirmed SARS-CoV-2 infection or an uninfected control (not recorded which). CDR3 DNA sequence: TGCAGTGCTGCCCACCCCGCGCGAGAAGCCCCCTACGAGCAGTACTTC. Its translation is CSAAHPAREAPYEQYF.